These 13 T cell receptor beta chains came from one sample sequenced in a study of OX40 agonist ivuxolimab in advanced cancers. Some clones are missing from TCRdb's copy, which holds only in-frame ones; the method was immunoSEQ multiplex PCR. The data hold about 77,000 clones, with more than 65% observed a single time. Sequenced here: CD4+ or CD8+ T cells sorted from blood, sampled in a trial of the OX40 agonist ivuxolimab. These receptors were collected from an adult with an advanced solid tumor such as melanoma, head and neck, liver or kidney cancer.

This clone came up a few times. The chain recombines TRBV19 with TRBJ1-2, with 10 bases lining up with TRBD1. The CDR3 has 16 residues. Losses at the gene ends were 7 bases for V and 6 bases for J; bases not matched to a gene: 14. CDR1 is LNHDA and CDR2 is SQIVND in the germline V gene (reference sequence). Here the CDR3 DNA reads TGTGCCAGTACCGAGATGACAGGGGGCCCGATTCATGGCTACACCTTC. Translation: CASTEMTGGPIHGYTF.

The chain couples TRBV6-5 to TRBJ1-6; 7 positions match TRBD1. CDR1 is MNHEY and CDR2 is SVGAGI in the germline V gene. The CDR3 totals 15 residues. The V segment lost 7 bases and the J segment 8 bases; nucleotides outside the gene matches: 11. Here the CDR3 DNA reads TGTGCCAGCACCATCAGACAGGGCAGGGATTCACCCCTCCACTTT. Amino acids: CASTIRQGRDSPLHF.

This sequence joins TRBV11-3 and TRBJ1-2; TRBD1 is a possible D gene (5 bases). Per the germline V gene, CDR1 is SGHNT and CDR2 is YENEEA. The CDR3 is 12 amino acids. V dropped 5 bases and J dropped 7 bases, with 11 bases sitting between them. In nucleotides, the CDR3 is TGTGCCAGCAGCGAGGTGGACACTGGCTACACCTTC. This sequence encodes CASSEVDTGYTF.

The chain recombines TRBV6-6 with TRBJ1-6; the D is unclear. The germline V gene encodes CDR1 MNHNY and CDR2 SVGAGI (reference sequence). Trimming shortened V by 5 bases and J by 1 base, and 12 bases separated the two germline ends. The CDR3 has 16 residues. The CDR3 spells CASSPRVGSYNSPLHF. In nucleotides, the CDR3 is TGTGCCAGCAGTCCCCGGGTAGGATCCTATAATTCACCCCTCCACTTT.

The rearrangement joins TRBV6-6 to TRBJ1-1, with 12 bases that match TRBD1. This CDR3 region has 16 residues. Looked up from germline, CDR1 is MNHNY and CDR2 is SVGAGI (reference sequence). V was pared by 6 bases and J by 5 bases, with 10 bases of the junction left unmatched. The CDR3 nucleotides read TGTGCCAGCAGAGACGGGACAGGGGGCGGTGGGACTGAAGCTTTCTTT. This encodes CASRDGTGGGGTEAFF.

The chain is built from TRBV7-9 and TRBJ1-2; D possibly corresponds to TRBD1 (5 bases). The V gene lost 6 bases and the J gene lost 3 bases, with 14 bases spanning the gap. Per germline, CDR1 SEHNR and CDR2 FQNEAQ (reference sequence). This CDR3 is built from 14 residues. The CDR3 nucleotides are TGTGCCAGCAGTCGGGGGACGGTACACTATGGCTACACCTTC. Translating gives CASSRGTVHYGYTF.

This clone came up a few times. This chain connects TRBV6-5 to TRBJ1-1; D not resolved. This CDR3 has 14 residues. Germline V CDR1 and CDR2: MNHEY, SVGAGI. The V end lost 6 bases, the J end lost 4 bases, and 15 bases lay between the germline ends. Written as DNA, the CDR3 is TGTGCCAGCAGGATAGCCCCCGGAGGCACTGAAGCTTTCTTT. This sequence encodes CASRIAPGGTEAFF.

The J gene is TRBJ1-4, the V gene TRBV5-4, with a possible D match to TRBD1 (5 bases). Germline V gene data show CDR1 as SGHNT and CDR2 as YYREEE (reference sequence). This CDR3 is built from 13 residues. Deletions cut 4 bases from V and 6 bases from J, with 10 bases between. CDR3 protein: CASSDQGDEKLFF. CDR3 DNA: TGTGCCAGCAGCGACCAGGGTGATGAAAAACTGTTTTTT.

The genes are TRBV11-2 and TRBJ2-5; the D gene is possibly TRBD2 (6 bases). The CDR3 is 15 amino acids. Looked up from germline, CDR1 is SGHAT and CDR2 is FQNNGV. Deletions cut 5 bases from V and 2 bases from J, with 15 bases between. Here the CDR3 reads CASSPSGPTQETQYF. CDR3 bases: TGTGCCAGCAGCCCCAGCGGGCCGACTCAAGAGACCCAGTACTTC.

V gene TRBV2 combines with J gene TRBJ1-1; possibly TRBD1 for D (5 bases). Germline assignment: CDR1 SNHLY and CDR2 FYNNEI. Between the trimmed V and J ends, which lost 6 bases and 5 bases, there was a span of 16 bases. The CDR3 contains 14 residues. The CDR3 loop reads CASRANGARTEAFF. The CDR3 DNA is TGTGCCAGCAGGGCCAACGGGGCGCGGACTGAAGCTTTCTTT.

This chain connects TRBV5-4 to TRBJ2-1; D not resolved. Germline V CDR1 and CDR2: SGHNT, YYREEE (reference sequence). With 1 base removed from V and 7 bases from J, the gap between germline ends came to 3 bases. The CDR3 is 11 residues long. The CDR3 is CASSLSNEQFF. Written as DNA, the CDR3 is TGTGCCAGCAGCTTGTCGAATGAGCAGTTCTTC.

CDR3 in DNA: TGCGCCAGCAGCTTGGAGCAGGCGGGTGGCTACACCTTC. Translated: CASSLEQAGGYTF. The rearrangement uses TRBV5-1 and TRBJ1-2, with D hard to call. CDR3 size: 13 residues. V was cut by 0 bases and J by 7 bases, with 10 bases left in between. Germline values: CDR1 SGHRS, CDR2 YFSETQ.

As DNA, the CDR3 is TGTGCCAGCAGTATTAGGGGAGGCACGCAGTATTTT. The encoded protein is CASSIRGGTQYF. This sequence joins TRBV11-2 and TRBJ2-3; D is possibly TRBD2 (6 bases). Germline V gives CDR1 SGHAT, CDR2 FQNNGV. The CDR3 totals 12 residues. The germline V and J ends were trimmed by 6 bases and 9 bases, with 13 bases remaining between them.